A selection of T cell receptor beta chains follows, all from one sample in a study of Ad26.COV2.S vaccination and SARS-CoV-2 variants. The protocol was immunoSEQ multiplex PCR, while the TCRdb copy is restricted to in-frame clones and leaves out a portion. The sample yields some 640,000 clones, about 89% seen once. The material was peripheral blood, obtained in a trial of Ad26.COV2.S vaccine versus placebo. The source is a person aged 18-65 years who received the Ad26.COV2.S COVID-19 vaccine or a placebo. The CDR3 runs from the conserved cysteine through the conserved F or W. The order of the fields is J gene, V gene, CDR3 length, CDR3 protein.

TRBJ2-7	TRBV18	16	CASSPGGSGVGYEQYF
TRBJ2-7	TRBV30	11	CAWAGGYEQYF
TRBJ1-1	TRBV13	15	CASSPGDEPYTEAFF
TRBJ2-3	TRBV4-2	15	CASSQPGLATDTQYF
TRBJ1-2	TRBV4-3	16	CASSQEGPAMHYGYTF
TRBJ1-1	TRBV30	13	CAWERIRNTEAFF
TRBJ1-6	TRBV18	17	CASSPPGQGPYNSPLHF
TRBJ2-3	TRBV7-2	17	CASSRSTGGPTTDTQYF
TRBJ2-6	TRBV4-1	18	CASSQDKGAVSGANVLTF
TRBJ2-3	TRBV4-2	18	CASSQFRDLLGGTDTQYF
TRBJ2-1	TRBV6-1	13	CASTLRRGHEQFF